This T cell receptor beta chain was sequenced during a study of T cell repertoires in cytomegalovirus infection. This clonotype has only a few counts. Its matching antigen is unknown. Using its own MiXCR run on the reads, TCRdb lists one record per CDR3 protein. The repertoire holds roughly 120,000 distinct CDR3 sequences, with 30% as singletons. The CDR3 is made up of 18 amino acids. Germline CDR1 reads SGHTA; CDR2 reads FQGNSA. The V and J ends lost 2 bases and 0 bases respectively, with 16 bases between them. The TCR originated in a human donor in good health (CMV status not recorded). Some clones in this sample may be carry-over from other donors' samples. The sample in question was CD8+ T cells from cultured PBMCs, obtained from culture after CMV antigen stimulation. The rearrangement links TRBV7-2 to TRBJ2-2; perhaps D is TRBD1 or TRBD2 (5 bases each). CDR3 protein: CASSLRGGGLANTGELFF. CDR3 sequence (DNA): TGTGCCAGCAGCTTACGGGGCGGAGGTCTTGCGAACACCGGGGAGCTGTTTTTT.